The 17 T cell receptor beta chains in this list originate from one sample, sequenced in a study of neoadjuvant anti-PD-1 for oral cavity cancer. Data came from immunoSEQ multiplex PCR; TCRdb stores just in-frame clones and leaves some out. The sample has 7,000 to 9,000 clones; 50% to 75% are singletons. Source: tumor tissue, taken before nivolumab (anti-PD-1) treatment. The receptor source for this set is a person aged 40 to 85 with oral cavity squamous cell carcinoma.

The V call is TRBV5-1, the J call TRBJ2-3; the D gene is possibly TRBD1 (6 bases). Per germline, CDR1 SGHRS and CDR2 YFSETQ. V was clipped by 4 bases and J by 2 bases, with 14 bases between them. The CDR3 totals 15 residues. The CDR3 protein is CASSLRTATTDTQYF. DNA of the CDR3: TGCGCCAGCAGCCTGAGGACAGCGACCACAGATACGCAGTATTTT.

V gene TRBV5-1 combines with J gene TRBJ2-6; D may be TRBD1 or TRBD2 (5 bases each). CDR1 and CDR2 (germline): SGHRS, YFSETQ. There are 16 residues in the CDR3. Trimming left V 4 bases short and J 2 bases short, with 13 bases between. The CDR3 nucleotides are TGCGCCAGCAGCCCCGAGGGGATAGCTGGGGCCAACGTCCTGACTTTC. Amino acids: CASSPEGIAGANVLTF.

The rearrangement joins TRBV6-5 to TRBJ1-2, with 11 bases identical to TRBD1. CDR1 and CDR2 (germline): MNHEY, SVGAGI. Trimming cost V 6 bases and J 8 bases; bases outside gene matches: 5. This CDR3 contains 13 residues. The CDR3 nucleotides read TGTGCCAGCAGAACCGGGACAGGGGGAGGCTACACCTTC. Protein sequence: CASRTGTGGGYTF.

This clone was picked up a small number of times. The V gene is TRBV9, the J gene TRBJ1-1; D not resolved. Germline CDR1 reads SGDLS; CDR2 reads YYNGEE. Trimming cost V 7 bases and J 2 bases, with 12 bases left between them. The CDR3 loop spans 13 amino acids. CDR3 sequence reads: CASAGRVNTEAFF. DNA of the CDR3: TGTGCCAGCGCGGGGAGGGTTAACACTGAAGCTTTCTTT.

V is TRBV20-1 and J is TRBJ1-2; D unclear. Germline CDR1 is DFQATT and CDR2 is SNEGSKA (reference sequence). The V end lost 6 bases, the J end lost 6 bases, and 11 bases lay between the germline ends. The CDR3 totals 11 residues. The CDR3 nucleotides read TGCAGTGCGCAGCGGTTGGATGGCTACACCTTC. This encodes CSAQRLDGYTF.

The gene calls are TRBV7-2 and TRBJ2-1; 7 bases line up with TRBD2. The CDR3 totals 12 residues. Trimming at V came to 4 bases and at J to 9 bases, leaving 3 bases not matched to a gene. In germline, CDR1 is SGHTA, CDR2 FQGNSA. The CDR3 here is CASSSAGIEQFF. CDR3 DNA sequence: TGTGCCAGCAGCTCAGCGGGGATTGAGCAGTTCTTC.

The genes are TRBV15 and TRBJ1-4; D gene ambiguous. V was pared by 5 bases and J by 4 bases, with 11 bases between. CDR3 size: 14 residues. CDR1 is LNHNV, CDR2 YYDKDF, per germline (reference sequence). The CDR3 coding sequence is TGTGCCACCAGCCAAGGGTTAAGTAATGAAAAACTGTTTTTT. It yields the protein CATSQGLSNEKLFF.

The V gene is TRBV14, the J gene TRBJ1-3, with TRBD1 matching 9 bases. The V gene's germline CDR1 is SGHDN and CDR2 FVKESK. This CDR3 is 17 amino acids long. The V gene end was trimmed by 4 bases and the J gene end by 0 bases; junction bases not matched to a gene: 7. CDR3 nucleotide sequence: TGTGCCAGCAGCCTGGACAGGGGAGAAGACTCTGGAAACACCATATATTTT. Amino acid sequence: CASSLDRGEDSGNTIYF.

This clone was picked up a small number of times. The chain employs TRBV5-5 and TRBJ1-5, with no clear D. Trimming stripped 0 bases from V and 6 bases from J, with 10 bases between. Per germline, CDR1 SGHKS and CDR2 YYEKEE (reference sequence). The CDR3 is made up of 14 amino acids. CDR3: CASSLGWSAQPQHF. The CDR3 nucleotides read TGTGCCAGCAGCTTGGGATGGTCGGCTCAGCCCCAGCATTTT.

This clone was counted only a few times. This chain uses TRBV5-4 with TRBJ2-3; weak D call: TRBD2 (6 bases). Deletions cut 2 bases from V and 6 bases from J, with 10 bases between. CDR3 length: 13 amino acids. Germline CDR1 reads SGHNT; CDR2 reads YYREEE (reference sequence). For the CDR3, the DNA is TGTGCCAGCAGCTTAAATAGCGGCGATACGCAGTATTTT. Translating gives CASSLNSGDTQYF.

With regard to this clone: Other DNA sequences in this sample translate to the same CDR3. The chain is built from TRBV7-2 and TRBJ2-5; no clear D. Trimming shortened V by 2 bases and J by 2 bases, and 6 bases separated the two germline ends. CDR1 and CDR2 from the germline V gene are SGHTA and FQGNSA. The CDR3 loop spans 13 amino acids. This CDR3 reads CASSLTPQETQYF. The DNA for the CDR3 is TGTGCCAGCAGCTTAACTCCACAAGAGACCCAGTACTTC.

V usage is TRBV6-1 and J usage is TRBJ1-1; no reliable D call. The CDR3 is 13 residues long. V shed 6 bases and J shed 1 base, with 9 bases lying between them. The germline CDR1 and CDR2 sequences are MNHNS and SASEGT. The CDR3 here is CASRKKQNTEAFF. The CDR3 nucleotides read TGTGCCAGCAGGAAGAAGCAGAACACTGAAGCTTTCTTT.

The genes are TRBV15 and TRBJ1-6; D is uncertain. Trimming shortened V by 1 base and J by 8 bases, and 6 bases separated the two germline ends. Germline loops: CDR1 LNHNV, CDR2 YYDKDF (reference sequence). The CDR3 length is 13 residues. CDR3: CATSRAKDSPLHF. As DNA, the CDR3 is TGTGCCACCAGCAGAGCGAAGGATTCACCCCTCCACTTT.

This clone showed up just once. This chain links TRBV7-6 with TRBJ1-4; no definite D call. V lost 5 bases to trimming and J lost 0 bases, with 10 bases between them. Germline-derived CDR1 and CDR2 are SGHVS and FNYEAQ. CDR3 length: 15 amino acids. In DNA, the CDR3 is TGTGCCAGCAGCGTAGACCCGGCAACTAATGAAAAACTGTTTTTT. It is translated as CASSVDPATNEKLFF.

V is TRBV5-6 and J is TRBJ1-4, with a possible D match to TRBD1 (6 bases). The CDR3 has 16 residues. With 4 bases removed from V and 8 bases from J, the gap between germline ends came to 21 bases. Germline CDR1 and CDR2: SGHDT and YYEEEE. The CDR3 DNA reads as TGTGCCAGCAGCACCAGGGACAATTCCCGAAGCGAAAAACTGTTTTTT. Protein: CASSTRDNSRSEKLFF.

This rearrangement joins TRBV5-6 to TRBJ1-1, with 7 positions matching TRBD1. Germline-derived CDR1 and CDR2 are SGHDT and YYEEEE. The CDR3 totals 16 residues. Trimming at V came to 3 bases and at J to 3 bases, leaving 11 bases not matched to a gene. This CDR3 is CASSSSGRGRDTEAFF. The CDR3 DNA reads TGTGCCAGCAGCTCCTCTGGGAGGGGGCGCGACACTGAAGCTTTCTTT. Based on the CDR3 plus reference TRBV5-6 and TRBJ1-1, the full variable domain is DAGVTQSPTHLIKTRGQQVTLRCSPKSGHDTVSWYQQALGQGPQFIFQYYEEEERQRGNFPDRFSGHQFPNYSSELNVNALLLGDSALYLCASSSSGRGRDTEAFFGQGTRLTVV.

The chain couples TRBV7-9 to TRBJ2-3; D remains unclear. Trimming stripped 5 bases from V and 0 bases from J, with 12 bases between. Germline V gene sequence: CDR1 SEHNR, CDR2 FQNEAQ (reference sequence). This CDR3 spans 15 amino acids. The CDR3 reads CASSVVPKSTDTQYF. Here the CDR3 DNA reads TGTGCCAGCAGCGTCGTCCCGAAGAGCACAGATACGCAGTATTTT.